This TCR beta chain was captured by sequencing in a study of blood T cells in healthy people across ages. Overall study results and limits: Per million T cells, TCR beta diversity dropped about linearly as age rose. Long-lived donors carried more naive CD4+ cells and greater diversity than aged donors.

Primed by a sample-barcoded 5' primer and a J-beta primer mix, a second PCR proceeded for about 7 to 11 cycles. The authors tagged each cDNA molecule using a template-switch adaptor with 12 random nucleotides. From the 5' RACE reads, TCRdb called clonotypes with MiXCR, one entry per CDR3 protein. The sample contains around 1,700,000 distinct CDR3 sequences, roughly 28% of which appear only once. This clonotype was observed a handful of times. Its specificity is not known. The material sequenced was blood. This sequence originates from a woman under 40 in good health.

The CDR3 region is CASSFTGQVGLAGLGEQFF. The CDR3 nucleotides are TGTGCCAGCAGCTTCACAGGGCAGGTCGGACTAGCGGGGCTCGGAGAGCAGTTCTTC. V gene TRBV7-2 combines with J gene TRBJ2-1; 12 positions agree with TRBD2. CDR1 is SGHTA and CDR2 is FQGNSA in the germline V gene. V shed 3 bases and J 10 bases; nucleotides not matched to a gene: 19. The CDR3 runs to 19 residues.